Below are 5 T cell receptor beta chains sequenced from a single sample in a study of identifying expanded T cells in peripheral blood. TCRdb's copy holds only in-frame clones and misses some; the assay was immunoSEQ multiplex PCR. Among approximately 100,000 clones, roughly 90% were seen once, and the ten largest hold around 3.8%. Source material: blood. The receptors were gathered from a person aged 18 to 70 in good health.

The chain uses TRBV10-2 and TRBJ2-7; TRBD1 matches 7 bases. Trimming removed 11 bases from V and 7 bases from J; junction bases left unmatched: 14. The CDR3 covers 13 residues. CDR1 is WSHSY and CDR2 is SAAADI in the germline V gene. The CDR3 DNA sequence: TGCGCCGGAGGACAGGACGTAATGGGTGAGCAGTACTTC. Protein product: CAGGQDVMGEQYF.

The chain carries TRBV28 and TRBJ2-7, with 8 bases that match TRBD2. V lost 4 bases to trimming and J lost 0 bases; unmatched junction nucleotides: 5. Germline assignment: CDR1 MDHEN and CDR2 SYDVKM. This CDR3 contains 15 residues. Here the CDR3 reads CASSSLAGYSYEQYF. CDR3 coding DNA: TGTGCCAGCAGTTCCTTAGCGGGATACTCCTACGAGCAGTACTTC.

The V and J genes are TRBV9 and TRBJ2-5, with 10 bases identical to TRBD2. CDR3 length: 16 residues. V shed 0 bases, J shed 5 bases, and the junction held 7 bases outside the gene matches. Germline assignment: CDR1 SGDLS and CDR2 YYNGEE. CDR3 in amino acids: CASSVGVAGGRETQYF. CDR3 sequence (DNA): TGTGCCAGCAGCGTAGGGGTAGCGGGGGGCCGGGAGACCCAGTACTTC.

V is TRBV7-9 and J is TRBJ1-4, with D unclear. V was shortened by 3 bases and J by 7 bases, with 9 bases between the two germline ends. Germline V gene data show CDR1 as SEHNR and CDR2 as FQNEAQ (reference sequence). CDR3 length: 13 amino acids. CDR3 residues: CASSFTHSEKLFF. The CDR3 nucleotides read TGTGCCAGCAGCTTTACCCATAGTGAAAAACTGTTTTTT.

V and J are TRBV5-1 and TRBJ2-3, with 13 bases identical to TRBD2. Germline-derived CDR1 and CDR2 are SGHRS and YFSETQ. There are 14 residues in the CDR3. V lost 7 bases, J lost 5 bases, and 4 bases stayed unmatched. Here the CDR3 reads CASSGTSGIDTQYF. CDR3 DNA sequence: TGCGCCAGCTCCGGGACTAGCGGGATAGATACGCAGTATTTT.